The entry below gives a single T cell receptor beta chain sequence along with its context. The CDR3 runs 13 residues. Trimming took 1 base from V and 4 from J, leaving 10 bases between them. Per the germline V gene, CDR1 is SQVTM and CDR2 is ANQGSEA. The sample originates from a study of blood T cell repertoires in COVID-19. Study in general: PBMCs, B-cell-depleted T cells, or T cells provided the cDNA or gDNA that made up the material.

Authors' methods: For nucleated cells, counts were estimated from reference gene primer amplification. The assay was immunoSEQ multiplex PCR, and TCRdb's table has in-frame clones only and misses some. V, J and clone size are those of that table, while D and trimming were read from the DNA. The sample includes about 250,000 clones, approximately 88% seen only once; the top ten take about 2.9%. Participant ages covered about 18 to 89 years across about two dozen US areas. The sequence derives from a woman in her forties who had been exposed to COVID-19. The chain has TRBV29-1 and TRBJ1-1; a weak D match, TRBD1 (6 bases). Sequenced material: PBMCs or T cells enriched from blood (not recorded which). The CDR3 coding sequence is TGCAGCGTTGAAGGACAAGGGGGCACTGAAGCTTTCTTT. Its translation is CSVEGQGGTEAFF.